The rows below give T cell receptor beta chains drawn from one sample of a study of T-cell reconstitution after alpha-beta-depleted transplantation in children. TCRdb re-called the PCR reads through MiXCR, storing one row per CDR3 protein. Among roughly 160,000 distinct CDR3 sequences listed, 11% were seen once. The input for sequencing was PBMCs, taken before TCRalphabeta/CD19-depleted stem cell transplant. The receptors originated from a boy aged 2 to 10 with acute myeloid leukemia, due to receive a stem cell transplant. The CDR3 runs from the conserved cysteine through the conserved F or W. The D gene is left open where the match is weak. The size field is filled for only some rows; it gives once, few, many or a size class.

j_gene	abundance	v_gene	d_gene	CDR3nt	CDR3aa
TRBJ2-1	many	TRBV7-2	TRBD2	TGTGCCAGCAGCGCCCGAGCGGGGGGGCTCGTACATGAGCAGTTCTTC	CASSARAGGLVHEQFF
TRBJ1-1	many	TRBV6-5	TRBD1	TGTGCCAGCGTTAGACAGGGGGCGTTGAACACTGAAGCTTTCTTT	CASVRQGALNTEAFF
TRBJ2-2	once	TRBV15	TRBD2	TGTGCCACCAGCCCCCGACTAGCGGGAGGTGCCGGGGAGCTGTTTTTT	CATSPRLAGGAGELFF
TRBJ2-7	many	TRBV6-5	TRBD2	TGTGCCAGCAGTTACTCGGTGGTAGCGGGAGGATACCTCGGCGAGCAGTACTTC	CASSYSVVAGGYLGEQYF
TRBJ2-5	once	TRBV3-1	TRBD2	TGTGCCTCCTGCCAGACCCTAGCGGGGGGGCGTCAACAAGAGACCCAGTACTTC	CASCQTLAGGRQQETQYF
TRBJ2-2	NA	TRBV10-3	NA	TGTGCCATCAGCCCCGGACAGAGGAACACCGGGGAGCTGTTTTTT	CAISPGQRNTGELFF
TRBJ2-6	NA	TRBV15	NA	TGTGCCACCAGCAAGACAGTCTTCTCTGGGGCCAACGTCCTGACTTTC	CATSKTVFSGANVLTF
TRBJ1-2	many	TRBV6-5	NA	TGTGCCAGCAGTTACGGGGGAACAGGGTATGGCTACACCTTC	CASSYGGTGYGYTF
TRBJ2-5	many	TRBV11-2	NA	TGTGCCAGCAGCCAGCGGGACAGGGAGACCCAGTACTTC	CASSQRDRETQYF
TRBJ1-2	many	TRBV6-5	NA	TGTGCCAGCAGTACTGGACAGTCCCTCTATGGCTACACCTTC	CASSTGQSLYGYTF
TRBJ1-6	many	TRBV5-1	NA	TGCGCCAGCAGCATCAACCCGCGGGGGGTGATTCTTCCACCCCTCCACTTT	CASSINPRGVILPPLHF
TRBJ2-1	many	TRBV28	NA	TGTGCCAGCAGTTTTTGGGGGTATGAGCAGTTCTTC	CASSFWGYEQFF
TRBJ1-4	once	TRBV4-2	NA	TGTGCCAGCAGCCGGGAAGAGGGACCTTTCAGCGAAAAACTGTTTTTT	CASSREEGPFSEKLFF
TRBJ2-3	many	TRBV20-1	NA	TGCAGTGCGCGGCAGGAGGGCAATACGCAGTATTTT	CSARQEGNTQYF